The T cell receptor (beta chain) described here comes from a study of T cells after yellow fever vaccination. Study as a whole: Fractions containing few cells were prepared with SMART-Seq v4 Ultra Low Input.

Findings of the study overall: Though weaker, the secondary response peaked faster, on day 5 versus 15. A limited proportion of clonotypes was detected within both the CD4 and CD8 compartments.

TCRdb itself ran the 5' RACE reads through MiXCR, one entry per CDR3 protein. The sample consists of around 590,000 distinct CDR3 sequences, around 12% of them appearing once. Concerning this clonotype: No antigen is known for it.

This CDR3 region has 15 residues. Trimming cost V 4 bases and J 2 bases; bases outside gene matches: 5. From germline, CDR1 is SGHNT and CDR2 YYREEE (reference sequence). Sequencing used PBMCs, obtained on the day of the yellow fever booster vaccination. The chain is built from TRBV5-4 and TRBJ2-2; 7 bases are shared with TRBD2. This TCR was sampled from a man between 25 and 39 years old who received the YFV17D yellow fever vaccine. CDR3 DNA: TGTGCCAGCAGCGGCGAGGGACTAAACACCGGGGAGCTGTTTTTT. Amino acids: CASSGEGLNTGELFF.